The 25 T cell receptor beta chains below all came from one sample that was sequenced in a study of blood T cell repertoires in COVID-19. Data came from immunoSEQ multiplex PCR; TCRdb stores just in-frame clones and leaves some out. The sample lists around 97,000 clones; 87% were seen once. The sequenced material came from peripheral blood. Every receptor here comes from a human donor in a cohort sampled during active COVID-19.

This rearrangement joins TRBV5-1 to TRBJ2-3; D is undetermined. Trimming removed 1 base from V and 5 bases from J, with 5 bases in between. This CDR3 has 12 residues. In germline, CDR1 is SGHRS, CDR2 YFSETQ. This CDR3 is CASSLREDTQYF. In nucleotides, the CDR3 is TGCGCCAGCAGCTTGAGAGAAGATACGCAGTATTTT.

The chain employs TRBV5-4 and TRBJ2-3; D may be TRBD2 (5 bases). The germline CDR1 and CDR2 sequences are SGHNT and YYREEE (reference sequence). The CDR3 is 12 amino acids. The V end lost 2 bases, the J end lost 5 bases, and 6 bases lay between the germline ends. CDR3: CASSFTRDTQYF. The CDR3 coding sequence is TGTGCCAGCAGCTTTACTAGAGATACGCAGTATTTT.

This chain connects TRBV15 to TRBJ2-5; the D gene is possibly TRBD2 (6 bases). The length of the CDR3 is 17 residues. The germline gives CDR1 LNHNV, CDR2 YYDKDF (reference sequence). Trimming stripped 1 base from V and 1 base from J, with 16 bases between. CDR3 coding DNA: TGTGCCACCAGCAGAGGTTCCCAGCGGGCTTTCCAAGAGACCCAGTACTTC. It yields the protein CATSRGSQRAFQETQYF.

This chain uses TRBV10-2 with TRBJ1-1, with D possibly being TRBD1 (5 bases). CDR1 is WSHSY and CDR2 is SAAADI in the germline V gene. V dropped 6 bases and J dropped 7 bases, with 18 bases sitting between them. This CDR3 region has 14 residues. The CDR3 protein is CASSHSFRQLEAFF. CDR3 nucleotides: TGCGCCAGCAGCCATTCTTTTAGACAGCTTGAAGCTTTCTTT.

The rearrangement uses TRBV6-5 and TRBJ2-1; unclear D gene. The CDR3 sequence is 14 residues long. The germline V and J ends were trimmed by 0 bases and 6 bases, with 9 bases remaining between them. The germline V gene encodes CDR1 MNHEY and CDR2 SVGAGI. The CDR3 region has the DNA TGTGCCAGCAGTTACTCGATGTACTCCAATGAGCAGTTCTTC. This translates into CASSYSMYSNEQFF.

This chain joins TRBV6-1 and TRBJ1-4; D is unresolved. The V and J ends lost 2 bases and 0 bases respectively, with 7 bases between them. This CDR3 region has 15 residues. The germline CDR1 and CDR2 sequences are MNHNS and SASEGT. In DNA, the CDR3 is TGTGCCAGCAGTGAAAGTGGAGCAACTAATGAAAAACTGTTTTTT. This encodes CASSESGATNEKLFF.

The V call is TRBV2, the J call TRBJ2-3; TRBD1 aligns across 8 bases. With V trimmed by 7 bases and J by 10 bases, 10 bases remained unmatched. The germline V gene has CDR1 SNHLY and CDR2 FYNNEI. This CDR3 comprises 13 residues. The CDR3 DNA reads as TGTGCCAGCATACAGGGGCAGACAGGGGCGCAGTATTTT. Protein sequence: CASIQGQTGAQYF.

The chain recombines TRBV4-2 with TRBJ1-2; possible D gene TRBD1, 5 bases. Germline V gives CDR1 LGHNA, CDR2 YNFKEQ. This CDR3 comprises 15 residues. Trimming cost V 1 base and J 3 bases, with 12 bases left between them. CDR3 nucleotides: TGTGCCAGCAGCCAAGGCCCAGGGATAGACTATGGCTACACCTTC. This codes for CASSQGPGIDYGYTF.

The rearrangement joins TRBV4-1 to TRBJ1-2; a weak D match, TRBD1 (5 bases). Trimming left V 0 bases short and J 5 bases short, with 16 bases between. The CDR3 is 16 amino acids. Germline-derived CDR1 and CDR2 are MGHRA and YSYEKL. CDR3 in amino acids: CASSQEGGGIVYGYTF. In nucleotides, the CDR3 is TGCGCCAGCAGCCAAGAGGGCGGGGGGATTGTTTATGGCTACACCTTC.

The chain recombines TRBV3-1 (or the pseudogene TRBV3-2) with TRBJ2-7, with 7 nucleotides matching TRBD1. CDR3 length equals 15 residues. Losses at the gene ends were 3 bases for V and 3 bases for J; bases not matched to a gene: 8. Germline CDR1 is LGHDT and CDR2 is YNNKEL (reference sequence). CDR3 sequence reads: CASSQLRDSIYEQYF. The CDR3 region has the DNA TGTGCCAGCAGCCAGCTCCGGGACAGTATCTACGAGCAGTACTTC.

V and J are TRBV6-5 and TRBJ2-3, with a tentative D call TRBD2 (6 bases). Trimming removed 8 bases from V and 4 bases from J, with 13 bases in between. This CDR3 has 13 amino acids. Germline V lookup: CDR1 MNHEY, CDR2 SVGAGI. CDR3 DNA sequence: TGTGCCAGCCGACTAGGCGGAGCAGATACGCAGTATTTT. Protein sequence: CASRLGGADTQYF.

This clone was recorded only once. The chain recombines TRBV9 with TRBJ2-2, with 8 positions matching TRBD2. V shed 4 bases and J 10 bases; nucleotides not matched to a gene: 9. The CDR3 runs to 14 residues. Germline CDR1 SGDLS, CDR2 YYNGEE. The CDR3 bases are TGTGCCAGCAGCAGCGGACTAGCAGCTAAGGAGCTGTTTTTT. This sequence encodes CASSSGLAAKELFF.

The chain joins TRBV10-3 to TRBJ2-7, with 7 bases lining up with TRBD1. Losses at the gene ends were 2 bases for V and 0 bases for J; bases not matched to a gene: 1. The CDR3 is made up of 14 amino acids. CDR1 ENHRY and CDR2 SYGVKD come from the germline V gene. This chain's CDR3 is CAISEPGGSYEQYF. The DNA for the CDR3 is TGTGCCATCAGTGAGCCAGGGGGCTCCTACGAGCAGTACTTC.

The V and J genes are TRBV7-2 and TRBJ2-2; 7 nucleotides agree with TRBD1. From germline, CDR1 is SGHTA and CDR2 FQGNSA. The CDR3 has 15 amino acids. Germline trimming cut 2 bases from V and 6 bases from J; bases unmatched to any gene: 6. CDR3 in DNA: TGTGCCAGCAGCTTACAGGGGGTCTGGGCCGGGGAGCTGTTTTTT. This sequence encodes CASSLQGVWAGELFF.

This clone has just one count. The CDR3 sequence: CATSDILVGETQYF. The DNA of the CDR3 is TGTGCCACCAGTGATATACTAGTCGGCGAGACCCAGTACTTC. The genes are TRBV24-1 and TRBJ2-5; possible D gene TRBD2, 5 bases. V lost 3 bases to trimming and J lost 5 bases, with 12 bases between them. This CDR3 spans 14 amino acids. Germline loops: CDR1 KGHDR, CDR2 SFDVKD.

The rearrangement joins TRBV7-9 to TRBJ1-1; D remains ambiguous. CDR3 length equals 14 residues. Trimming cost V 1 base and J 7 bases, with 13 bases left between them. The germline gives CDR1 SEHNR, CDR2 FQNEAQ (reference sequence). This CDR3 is CASSLGPGVVEAFF. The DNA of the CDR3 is TGTGCCAGCAGCTTAGGGCCCGGGGTCGTTGAAGCTTTCTTT.

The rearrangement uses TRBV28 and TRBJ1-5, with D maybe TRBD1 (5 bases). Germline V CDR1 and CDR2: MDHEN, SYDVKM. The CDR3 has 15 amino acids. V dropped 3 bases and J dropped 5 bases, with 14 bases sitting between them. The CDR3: CASSFLGGEDQPQHF. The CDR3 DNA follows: TGTGCCAGCAGTTTCTTGGGGGGGGAAGATCAGCCCCAGCATTTT.

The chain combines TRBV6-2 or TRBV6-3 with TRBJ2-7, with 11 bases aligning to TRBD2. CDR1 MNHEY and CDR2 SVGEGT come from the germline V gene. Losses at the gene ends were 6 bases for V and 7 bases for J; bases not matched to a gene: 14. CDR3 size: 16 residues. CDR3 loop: CASSQGASGRTGEQYF. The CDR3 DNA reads TGTGCCAGCAGCCAAGGGGCTAGCGGGAGGACGGGGGAGCAGTACTTC.

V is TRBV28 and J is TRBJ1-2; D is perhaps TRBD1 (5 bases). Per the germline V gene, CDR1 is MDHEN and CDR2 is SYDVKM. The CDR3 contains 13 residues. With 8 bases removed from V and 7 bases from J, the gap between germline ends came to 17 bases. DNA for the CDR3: TGTGCCAGCGGCTTCGGGGGAAGGAGTGGCTACACCTTC. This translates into CASGFGGRSGYTF.

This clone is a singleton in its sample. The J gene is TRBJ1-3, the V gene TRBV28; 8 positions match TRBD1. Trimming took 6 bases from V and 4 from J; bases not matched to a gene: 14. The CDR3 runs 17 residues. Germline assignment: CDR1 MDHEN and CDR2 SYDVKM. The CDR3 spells CASSSKTWTGTGNTIYF. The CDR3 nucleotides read TGTGCCAGCAGCTCTAAAACTTGGACAGGGACGGGAAACACCATATATTTT.

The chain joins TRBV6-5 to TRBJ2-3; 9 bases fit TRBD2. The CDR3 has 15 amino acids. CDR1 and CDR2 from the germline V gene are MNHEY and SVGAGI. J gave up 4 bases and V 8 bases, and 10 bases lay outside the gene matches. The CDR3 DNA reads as TGTGCCAGCGGGGATAGCGGGGGAGGGTCAGATACGCAGTATTTT. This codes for CASGDSGGGSDTQYF.

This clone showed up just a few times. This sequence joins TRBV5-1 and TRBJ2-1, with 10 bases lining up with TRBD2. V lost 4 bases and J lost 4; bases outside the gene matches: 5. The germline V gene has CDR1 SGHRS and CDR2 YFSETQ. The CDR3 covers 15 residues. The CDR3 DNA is TGCGCCAGCAGCCACTTAGCGGGGGGATACAATGAGCAGTTCTTC. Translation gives CASSHLAGGYNEQFF.

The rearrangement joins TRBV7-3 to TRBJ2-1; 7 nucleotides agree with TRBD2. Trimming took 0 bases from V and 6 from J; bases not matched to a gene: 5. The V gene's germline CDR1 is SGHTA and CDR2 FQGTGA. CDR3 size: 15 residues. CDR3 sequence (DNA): TGTGCCAGCAGCTTAACGGAGCGGGATCTCAATGAGCAGTTCTTC. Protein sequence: CASSLTERDLNEQFF.

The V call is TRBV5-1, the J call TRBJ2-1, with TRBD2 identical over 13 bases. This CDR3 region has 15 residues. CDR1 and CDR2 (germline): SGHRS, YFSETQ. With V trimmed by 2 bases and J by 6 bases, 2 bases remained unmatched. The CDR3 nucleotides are TGCGCCAGCAGCTTTGGGACTAGCGGGACCAATGAGCAGTTCTTC. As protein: CASSFGTSGTNEQFF.

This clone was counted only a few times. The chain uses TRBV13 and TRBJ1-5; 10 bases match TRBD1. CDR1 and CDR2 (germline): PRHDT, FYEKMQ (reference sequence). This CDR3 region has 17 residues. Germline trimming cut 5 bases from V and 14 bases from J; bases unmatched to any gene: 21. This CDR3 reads CASSGEVPGTGARIKHF. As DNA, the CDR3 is TGTGCCAGCAGCGGTGAGGTTCCCGGGACAGGGGCCCGGATCAAGCATTTT.